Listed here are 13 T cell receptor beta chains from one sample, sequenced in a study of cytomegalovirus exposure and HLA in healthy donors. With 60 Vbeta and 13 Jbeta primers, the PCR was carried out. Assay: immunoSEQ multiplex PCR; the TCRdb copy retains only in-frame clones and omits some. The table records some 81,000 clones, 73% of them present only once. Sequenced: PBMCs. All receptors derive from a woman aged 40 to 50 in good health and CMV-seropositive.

The CDR3: CASSPGGGSYEQYF. The CDR3 DNA sequence: TGTGCCAGCTCGCCCGGGGGGGGCTCCTACGAGCAGTACTTC. The chain uses TRBV18 and TRBJ2-7; 8 bases are a match to TRBD2. The CDR3 covers 14 residues. Germline V CDR1 and CDR2: KGHSH, LQKENI. Unmatched junction bases numbered 4, after V lost 6 bases and J lost 0 bases.

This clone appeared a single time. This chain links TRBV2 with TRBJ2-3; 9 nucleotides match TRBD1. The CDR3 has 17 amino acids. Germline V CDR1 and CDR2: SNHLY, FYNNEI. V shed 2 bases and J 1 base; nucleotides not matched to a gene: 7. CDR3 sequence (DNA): TGTGCCAGCAGTGAATCGGGACAGGGTAGGGGCACAGATACGCAGTATTTT. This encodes CASSESGQGRGTDTQYF.

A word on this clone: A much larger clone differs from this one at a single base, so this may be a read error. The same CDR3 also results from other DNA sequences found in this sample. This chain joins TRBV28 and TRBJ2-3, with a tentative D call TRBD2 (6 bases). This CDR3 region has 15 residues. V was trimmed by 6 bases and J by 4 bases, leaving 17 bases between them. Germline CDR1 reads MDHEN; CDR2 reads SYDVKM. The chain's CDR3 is CASSLSGRPSDTQYF. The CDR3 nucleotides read TGTGCCAGCAGCCTCAGTGGGAGGCCATCAGATACGCAGTATTTT. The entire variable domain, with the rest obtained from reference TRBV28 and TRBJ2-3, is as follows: DVKVTQSSRYLVKRTGEKVFLECVQDMDHENMFWYRQDPGLGLRLIYFSYDVKMKEKGDIPEGYSVSREKKERFSLILESASTNQTSMYLCASSLSGRPSDTQYFGPGTRLTVL.

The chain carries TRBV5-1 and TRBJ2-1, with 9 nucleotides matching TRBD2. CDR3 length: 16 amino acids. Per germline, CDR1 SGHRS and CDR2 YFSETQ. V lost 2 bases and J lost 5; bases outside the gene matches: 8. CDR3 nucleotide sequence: TGCGCCAGCAGCTTCTCAGCGGGGGGCGGGAACAATGAGCAGTTCTTC. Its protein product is CASSFSAGGGNNEQFF. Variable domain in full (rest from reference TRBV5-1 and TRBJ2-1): KAGVTQTPRYLIKTRGQQVTLSCSPISGHRSVSWYQQTPGQGLQFLFEYFSETQRNKGNFPGRFSGRQFSNSRSEMNVSTLELGDSALYLCASSFSAGGGNNEQFFGPGTRLTVL.

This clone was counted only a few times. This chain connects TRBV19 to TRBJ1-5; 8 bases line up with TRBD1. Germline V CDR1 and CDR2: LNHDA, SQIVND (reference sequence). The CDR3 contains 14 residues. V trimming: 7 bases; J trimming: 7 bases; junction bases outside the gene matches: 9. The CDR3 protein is CASNSDREFQPQHF. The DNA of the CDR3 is TGTGCCAGTAATTCGGACAGGGAGTTCCAGCCCCAGCATTTT.

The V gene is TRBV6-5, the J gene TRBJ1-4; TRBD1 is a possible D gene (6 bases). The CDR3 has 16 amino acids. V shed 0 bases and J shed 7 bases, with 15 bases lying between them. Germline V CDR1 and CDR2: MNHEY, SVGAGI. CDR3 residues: CASSYSPTGSAEKLFF. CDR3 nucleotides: TGTGCCAGCAGTTACTCACCAACAGGGTCTGCTGAAAAACTGTTTTTT.

Written as DNA, the CDR3 is TGTGCCAGCAGTTTATCCCCACAATTGAACACTGAAGCTTTCTTT. Its protein is CASSLSPQLNTEAFF. The genes are TRBV27 and TRBJ1-1, with unresolved D. Germline V gene lookup returns CDR1 MNHEY and CDR2 SMNVEV (reference sequence). Trimming stripped 0 bases from V and 0 bases from J, with 8 bases between. The CDR3 spans 15 residues.

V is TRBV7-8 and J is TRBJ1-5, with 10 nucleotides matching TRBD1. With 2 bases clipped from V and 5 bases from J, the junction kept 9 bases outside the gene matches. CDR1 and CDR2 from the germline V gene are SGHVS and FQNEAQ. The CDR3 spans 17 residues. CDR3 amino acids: CASSLRIRTGGHQPQHF. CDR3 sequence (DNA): TGTGCCAGCAGCTTACGTATCCGGACAGGGGGACATCAGCCCCAGCATTTT. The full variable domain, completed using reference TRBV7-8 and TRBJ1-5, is GAGVSQSPRYKVAKRGQDVALRCDPISGHVSLFWYQQALGQGPEFLTYFQNEAQLDKSGLPSDRFFAERPEGSVSTLKIQRTQQEDSAVYLCASSLRIRTGGHQPQHFGDGTRLSIL.

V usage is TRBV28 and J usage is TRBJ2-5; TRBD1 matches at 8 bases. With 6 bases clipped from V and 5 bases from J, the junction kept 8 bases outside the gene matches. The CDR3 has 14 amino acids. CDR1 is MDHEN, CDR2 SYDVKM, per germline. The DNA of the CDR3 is TGTGCCAGCAGAGGGGCAGGGGGCATTGAGACCCAGTACTTC. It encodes CASRGAGGIETQYF.

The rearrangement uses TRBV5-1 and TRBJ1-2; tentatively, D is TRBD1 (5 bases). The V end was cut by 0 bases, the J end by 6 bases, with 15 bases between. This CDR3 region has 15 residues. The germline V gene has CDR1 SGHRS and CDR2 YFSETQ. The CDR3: CASSLGARAVHGYTF. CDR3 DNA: TGCGCCAGCAGCTTGGGGGCCAGGGCCGTCCATGGCTACACCTTC.

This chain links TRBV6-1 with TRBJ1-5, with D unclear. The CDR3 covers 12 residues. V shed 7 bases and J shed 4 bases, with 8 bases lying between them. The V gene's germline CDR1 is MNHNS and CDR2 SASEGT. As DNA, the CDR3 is TGTGCCAGCATGTACTTGAATCAGCCCCAGCATTTT. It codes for CASMYLNQPQHF.

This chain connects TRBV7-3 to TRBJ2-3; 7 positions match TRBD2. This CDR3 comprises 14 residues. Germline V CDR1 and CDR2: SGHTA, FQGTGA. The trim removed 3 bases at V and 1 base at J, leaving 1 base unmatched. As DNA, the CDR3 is TGTGCCAGCAGCTTTCTAGCGGGCACAGATACGCAGTATTTT. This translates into CASSFLAGTDTQYF.

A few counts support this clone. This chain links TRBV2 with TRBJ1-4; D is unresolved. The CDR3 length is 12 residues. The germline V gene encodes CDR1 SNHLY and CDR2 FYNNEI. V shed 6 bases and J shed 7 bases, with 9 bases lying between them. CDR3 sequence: CASRNPSEKLFF. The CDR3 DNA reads TGTGCCAGCAGAAATCCTAGTGAAAAACTGTTTTTT.